The sequence of this T cell receptor (beta chain) was determined in a study of CD8+ T cells in alopecia areata. Extraction and reverse transcription of RNA yielded cDNA as the sequencing template. Some clones are missing from TCRdb's copy, which holds only in-frame ones; the method was immunoSEQ multiplex PCR. The top ten clones hold approximately 30% of a sample with 20,000 to 30,000 clones, 50% to 55% of them seen once. The germline V gene encodes CDR1 SGHNT and CDR2 YENEEA. V lost 0 bases, J lost 4 bases, and 13 bases lay in between. The CDR3 length is 16 residues. In the case of this clone: Its target is unknown.

Study results and limitations: Normal scalp had lower clonality than lesional scalp, with alopecia totalis/universalis lesions showing this most strongly.

The chain uses TRBV11-3 and TRBJ2-1; D is possibly TRBD2 (6 bases). This sequence was found in a human donor with alopecia areata. Sequences were obtained from NKG2D-high CD8+ T cells sorted from blood. Here the CDR3 reads CASSLDERAGYNEQFF. The CDR3 region has the DNA TGTGCCAGCAGCTTAGATGAGAGGGCGGGGTACAATGAGCAGTTCTTC.